The 24 T cell receptor beta chains in this list originate from one sample, sequenced in a study of T cell repertoires in cytomegalovirus infection. No antigens are known for them. Each CDR3 protein is one row after TCRdb ran MiXCR on the reads. Of just under 500,000 distinct CDR3 sequences listed, 33% are singletons. The sequenced sample was cultured PBMCs, obtained from culture after CMV antigen stimulation. The source of these receptors is a human donor in good health (CMV status not recorded). Some clones in this sample may be carry-over from other donors' samples.

The rearrangement joins TRBV6-2 or TRBV6-3 to TRBJ2-6; 14 nucleotides line up with TRBD2. Germline V gene data show CDR1 as MNHEY and CDR2 as SVGEGT. The CDR3 loop spans 19 amino acids. Losses at the gene ends were 6 bases for V and 5 bases for J; bases not matched to a gene: 12. CDR3 in DNA: TGTGCCAGCAGAATCAACCGACTAGCGGGAGGGCGGAGGGCCAACGTCCTGACTTTC. Translation: CASRINRLAGGRRANVLTF.

This sequence joins TRBV12-3 or TRBV12-4 and TRBJ2-5; D is perhaps TRBD1 or TRBD2 (6 bases each). Trimming stripped 6 bases from V and 5 bases from J, with 13 bases between. This CDR3 is built from 13 residues. DNA for the CDR3: TGTGCCAGCAGGCGAACAGGGAGGGAGACCCAGTACTTC. Residues: CASRRTGRETQYF.

On this clonotype: A junction end diverges from the germline sequence, so it may reflect a read error. The chain has TRBV6-1 and TRBJ1-1; D remains ambiguous. CDR1 and CDR2 (germline): MNHNS, SASEGT. The CDR3 is made up of 13 amino acids. The CDR3, as DNA: TGTGCCAGCAGAGAAGCGATGAACACTGAAGCTTTCTTT. Protein sequence: CASREAMNTEAFF.

There are a few counts of this clonotype. This rearrangement joins TRBV10-3 to TRBJ2-5; tentative D call: TRBD2 (5 bases). Germline CDR1 reads ENHRY; CDR2 reads SYGVKD. The CDR3 extends over 11 amino acids. The V end was cut by 10 bases, the J end by 3 bases, with 9 bases between. The CDR3 is CATRGEETQYF. The CDR3 DNA reads as TGTGCCACCCGGGGAGAAGAGACCCAGTACTTC.

This clonotype occurred a few times. V and J are TRBV6-5 and TRBJ2-1, with 13 bases that match TRBD2. CDR3 length: 18 amino acids. After removal of 2 bases from V and 3 bases from J, the junction contained 7 bases not matched to a gene. Germline CDR1 is MNHEY and CDR2 is SVGAGI. DNA for the CDR3: TGTGCCAGCAGTTACACCGGACTAGCGGGAGAAGTCTACAATGAGCAGTTCTTC. Translated: CASSYTGLAGEVYNEQFF.

This clonotype was seen a few times. The gene calls are TRBV27 and TRBJ1-5; D is unclear. The CDR3 contains 13 residues. Germline CDR1 MNHEY, CDR2 SMNVEV (reference sequence). The V end lost 6 bases, the J end lost 0 bases, and 6 bases lay between the germline ends. The CDR3 DNA reads TGTGCCAGCAGAACCAATAGCAATCAGCCCCAGCATTTT. This gives the protein CASRTNSNQPQHF.

The chain employs TRBV11-2 and TRBJ2-3; TRBD2 matches 7 bases. Germline V gene data show CDR1 as SGHAT and CDR2 as FQNNGV. The J segment lost 4 bases and the V segment lost 1 base, leaving 5 bases of the junction unmatched. The CDR3 sequence is 15 residues long. CDR3 DNA sequence: TGTGCCAGCAGCTTAGGGGGGGGTGGGGCAGATACGCAGTATTTT. Protein: CASSLGGGGADTQYF.

This clonotype was counted only a few times. This chain joins TRBV19 and TRBJ2-6; TRBD1 might be the D (5 bases). CDR1 and CDR2 from the germline V gene are LNHDA and SQIVND (reference sequence). The CDR3 sequence is 17 residues long. V lost 3 bases to trimming and J lost 0 bases, with 12 bases between them. CDR3 sequence reads: CASSIGQNRSGANVLTF. Here the CDR3 DNA reads TGTGCCAGTAGTATCGGACAAAATCGCTCTGGGGCCAACGTCCTGACTTTC.

The rearrangement links TRBV6-6 to TRBJ2-7, with 8 bases matching TRBD1. This CDR3 region has 14 residues. In germline, CDR1 is MNHNY, CDR2 SVGAGI (reference sequence). V dropped 7 bases and J dropped 1; count of bases not matched to a gene: 6. The CDR3 here is CASNRGQASYEQYV. CDR3 DNA: TGTGCCAGCAACCGGGGACAGGCATCCTACGAGCAGTACGTC.

This clonotype was counted between two and nine times. CDR3 DNA: TGTGCCATCAGTGAGTTCGGTCGGGGAAAACTGTTTTTT. Residues: CAISEFGRGKLFF. The chain links TRBV10-3 to TRBJ1-4, with no clear D. V shed 1 base and J shed 10 bases, with 10 bases lying between them. CDR1 and CDR2 from the germline V gene are ENHRY and SYGVKD. The CDR3 spans 13 residues.

This clonotype was picked up a small number of times. Mismatch with germline at one junction end may stem from a read error. The genes are TRBV7-2 and TRBJ2-5, with D possibly TRBD1 on 6 matching bases. Germline V lookup: CDR1 SGHTA, CDR2 FQGNSA. This CDR3 is 14 amino acids long. The CDR3 sequence is CASSPLGAQVTQYF. The DNA of the CDR3 is TGTGCCAGCAGCCCTCTGGGGGCCCAAGTGACCCAGTACTTC.

The chain uses TRBV6-2 or TRBV6-3 and TRBJ2-7; 9 bases map to TRBD1. V dropped 5 bases and J dropped 0; count of bases not matched to a gene: 5. The CDR3 is 15 amino acids. Germline CDR1 is MNHEY and CDR2 is SVGEGT. CDR3 in DNA: TGTGCCAGCAGTACCAGGACAGGGGTCTCCTACGAGCAGTACTTC. Its protein product is CASSTRTGVSYEQYF.

V is TRBV28 and J is TRBJ2-5; D not certain. V was clipped by 5 bases and J by 9 bases, with 10 bases between them. The germline CDR1 and CDR2 sequences are MDHEN and SYDVKM. This CDR3 region has 11 residues. The CDR3 reads CASSIPGAQYF. For the CDR3, the DNA is TGTGCCAGCAGTATACCGGGCGCCCAGTACTTC. Based on the CDR3 plus reference TRBV28 and TRBJ2-5, the full variable domain is DVKVTQSSRYLVKRTGEKVFLECVQDMDHENMFWYRQDPGLGLRLIYFSYDVKMKEKGDIPEGYSVSREKKERFSLILESASTNQTSMYLCASSIPGAQYFGPGTRLLVL.

In its sample, this clonotype was seen a few times. The V and J genes are TRBV10-3 and TRBJ2-5; TRBD2 aligns across 11 bases. The J segment lost 1 base and the V segment lost 5 bases, leaving 3 bases of the junction unmatched. CDR1 ENHRY and CDR2 SYGVKD come from the germline V gene. The CDR3 is made up of 15 amino acids. The DNA of the CDR3 is TGTGCCATCAGTCGGACTAGCGGGCTCCAAGAGACCCAGTACTTC. This codes for CAISRTSGLQETQYF.

V usage is TRBV24-1 and J usage is TRBJ1-5; D call uncertain. Trimming took off 4 bases at V and 0 bases at J, with 12 bases between the two ends. Per the germline V gene, CDR1 is KGHDR and CDR2 is SFDVKD. There are 16 residues in the CDR3. The CDR3 DNA reads TGTGCCACCAGTGAGGCAGTCTGTTCTAGCAATCAGCCCCAGCATTTT. It translates to CATSEAVCSSNQPQHF.

This clonotype was seen a handful of times. Germline and junction disagree at one end, which may indicate a read error. CDR3 in amino acids: CASSLTGSPGNTIYF. CDR3 bases: TGTGCCAGCAGCCTAACAGGGTCCCCTGGAAACACCATATATTTT. The chain recombines TRBV7-3 with TRBJ1-3, with D maybe TRBD1 (6 bases). The CDR3 runs 15 residues. Per the germline V gene, CDR1 is SGHTA and CDR2 is FQGTGA.

The genes are TRBV4-1 and TRBJ2-1; 12 nucleotides agree with TRBD2. Germline CDR1 reads MGHRA; CDR2 reads YSYEKL. The J segment lost 4 bases and the V segment lost 1 base, leaving 8 bases of the junction unmatched. The CDR3 has 18 residues. CDR3 in DNA: TGCGCCAGCAGCCAAGCTGGGCTAGCGGGAGGGACATACAATGAGCAGTTCTTC. Translation: CASSQAGLAGGTYNEQFF.

This chain uses TRBV20-1 with TRBJ2-3; D gene uncertain. This CDR3 contains 11 residues. CDR1 DFQATT and CDR2 SNEGSKA come from the germline V gene (reference sequence). V lost 6 bases to trimming and J lost 6 bases, with 10 bases between them. CDR3 in amino acids: CSAKKGDTQYF. CDR3 coding DNA: TGCAGTGCCAAGAAAGGGGATACGCAGTATTTT.

This clonotype rates as medium-sized. This rearrangement joins TRBV7-2 to TRBJ1-5; D is unresolved. With 5 bases removed from V and 7 bases from J, the gap between germline ends came to 9 bases. The CDR3 has 12 residues. CDR1 is SGHTA, CDR2 FQGNSA, per germline. The CDR3 loop is CASSGLGQPQHF. CDR3 DNA: TGTGCCAGCAGCGGGCTGGGGCAGCCCCAGCATTTT.

This sequence joins TRBV12-3 or TRBV12-4 and TRBJ1-2; D might be TRBD1 (5 bases). Trimming stripped 6 bases from V and 8 bases from J, with 22 bases between. The CDR3 extends over 15 amino acids. CDR3 in DNA: TGTGCCAGCAGCCCAAAACCGGGACTGGAAAGGGGCTACACCTTC. Translation gives CASSPKPGLERGYTF.

This clonotype was counted between two and nine times. The chain carries TRBV25-1 and TRBJ2-1, with TRBD2 identical over 9 bases. Germline trimming cut 1 base from V and 8 bases from J; bases unmatched to any gene: 15. Per germline, CDR1 MGHDK and CDR2 SYGVNS. The CDR3 has 18 amino acids. The CDR3 spells CASSELIPLAGRGDEQFF. In DNA, the CDR3 is TGTGCCAGCAGTGAATTAATCCCGCTAGCGGGAAGAGGAGATGAGCAGTTCTTC.

This rearrangement joins TRBV12-3 or TRBV12-4 to TRBJ1-1, with TRBD1 matching 12 bases. This CDR3 contains 19 residues. The junction had 18 bases not matched to a gene; V was cut back by 6 bases and J by 4 bases. This CDR3 reads CASSQLPSGQGARGTEAFF. The DNA for the CDR3 is TGTGCCAGCAGCCAGCTGCCTTCGGGACAGGGGGCCCGAGGCACTGAAGCTTTCTTT.

In its sample, this clonotype was seen a few times. The CDR3 nucleotides read TGTGCCAGTAGTCGTCCCGGGACACCGGCTGAAAAACTGTTTTTT. The encoded protein is CASSRPGTPAEKLFF. The gene calls are TRBV19 and TRBJ1-4; D possibly corresponds to TRBD1 (6 bases). CDR3 length: 15 residues. Germline V lookup: CDR1 LNHDA, CDR2 SQIVND (reference sequence). Trimming pared 5 bases from V and 7 bases from J, leaving 17 bases between.

This chain uses TRBV18 with TRBJ2-7, with D possibly TRBD1 on 6 matching bases. The V end was cut by 4 bases, the J end by 6 bases, with 10 bases between. From germline, CDR1 is KGHSH and CDR2 LQKENI. The CDR3 has 12 amino acids. The CDR3 bases are TGTGCCAGCTCACATACAGGGATCGAGCAGTACTTC. Translation gives CASSHTGIEQYF.